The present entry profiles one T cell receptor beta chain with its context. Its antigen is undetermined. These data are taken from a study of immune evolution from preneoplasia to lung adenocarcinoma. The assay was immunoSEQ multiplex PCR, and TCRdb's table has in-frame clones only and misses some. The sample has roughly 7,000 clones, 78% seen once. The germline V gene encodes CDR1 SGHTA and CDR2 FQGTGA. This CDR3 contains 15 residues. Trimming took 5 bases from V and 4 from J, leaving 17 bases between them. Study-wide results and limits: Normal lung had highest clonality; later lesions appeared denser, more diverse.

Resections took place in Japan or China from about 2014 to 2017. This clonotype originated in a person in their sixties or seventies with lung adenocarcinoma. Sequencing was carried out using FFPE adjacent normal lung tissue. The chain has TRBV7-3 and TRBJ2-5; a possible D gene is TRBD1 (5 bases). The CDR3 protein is CASSPTDNIAETQYF. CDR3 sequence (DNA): TGTGCCAGCAGCCCGACAGACAACATAGCAGAGACCCAGTACTTC.